This T cell receptor (beta chain) was profiled in a study of monozygotic twins with inflammatory bowel disease. TCRdb reworked the 5' RACE reads into one entry per CDR3 protein, no DNA. The repertoire table contains about 210,000 distinct CDR3 sequences. The CDR3 has 14 residues. The germline V gene has CDR1 SGHTA and CDR2 FQGTGA. The J gene is TRBJ2-5, the V gene TRBV7-3; without DNA, the TCRdb call of TRBD2 cannot be checked. This TCR was sampled from a human donor with ulcerative colitis or Crohn's disease, or a healthy co-twin of an affected twin (not recorded which). The sample comprised blood. Here the CDR3 reads CASSFQRLKETQYF.